The source of this T cell receptor beta chain is a study of T cell responses to AZD1222 COVID-19 vaccine (dated by TCRdb to about 2021). Context from the whole study: AZD1222 recipients given second doses at about 4 weeks or at about 12 weeks were pooled, since spike-specific TCR depth and breadth were not found to differ between the two schedules. A total of about 240 trial participants underwent TCR sequencing, of whom some 210 received two doses of AZD1222 and some 25 received two doses of the MenACWY control vaccine. Trial participants were enrolled by age into subgroups of 18-55, 56-69 and 70-plus years, and roughly 150, 30 and 60 TCR-sequenced participants, respectively, were included in these subgroups.

This clone was seen just once. Its binding antigen is unknown. Within one base of it there is no much larger clone, and no base qualities were kept. Study-wide findings and limitations: Most participants were white British and females outnumbered males, and the authors suggested that clonal diversity may have been underestimated. In the small 56-69-year group, the increase in depth fell short of significance, most likely because of low power. After two AZD1222 doses, both the breadth and the depth of spike-specific TCRs were significantly higher than at day 0 and than in MenACWY recipients. Reportedly, almost half of the unique spike-specific TCRs recognized epitopes lying outside the regions that are mutated in the B.1.351 and B.1.1.7 variants. Because no samples from the day 14 peak response were available, repertoires could be characterized only after the peak T cell response. Conclusions about previously exposed vaccinees were limited because only six AZD1222 recipients were SARS-CoV-2 seropositive at baseline. The vaccine-associated CD4 TCRs covered the entire spike protein, and the dominant responses fell in regions 160-218 and 743-854.

Per the germline V gene, MNHEY is the CDR1 and SVGAGI is the CDR2. Inclusive of the bounding cysteine and phenylalanine, the CDR3 is 11 residues long. The sequence is cut down to CDR3 DNA, 33 bases in frame from base 1. V is clipped by 10 bases and J by 2 bases, and the sequence between their germline boundaries is 8 bases long. The CDR3 regions of human TCRbeta chains were analyzed by immunosequencing. The paper's data handling went like this. TCRs in the repertoires were compared against a reference library of SARS-CoV-2-specific TCRs that had been generated with the MIRA antigen-specificity platform. Breadth meant the fraction of unique TCRs that were SARS-CoV-2-associated, whereas depth meant the fraction of total T cells that were SARS-CoV-2-associated. Each spike-specific TCR was assigned to its reactive spike region and to a CD4 or CD8 class using the MIRA data. Log10-transformed breadth and depth values were compared by one-way ANOVA with Sidak's multiple comparisons tests. TCRdb took this table from immuneACCESS and kept in-frame rearrangements with V and J called. Such tables lack part of the clones; where checked against another copy, unresolved V genes explain under half of the gap, and the rest is unexplained. That table furnishes V, J and clone size, whereas the DNA furnished D and trimming. This sample gives about 160,000 clones in total; 94% of them show up just once. The top ten clones comprise roughly 1.3% of the sample.

This specimen's time point label, interpreted: baseline before first vaccination. The vaccinee samples were drawn from two UK trials, COV001 and COV002, one of which was a single-blind randomized controlled phase 2/3 trial testing AZD1222 (ChAdOx1 nCoV-19) in healthy adults. For TCRbeta chain sequencing, PBMC samples were collected from trial participants at day 0 and at day 28 after the second dose. Source: peripheral blood, taken on day 0 of AZD1222 vaccination. This sequence originates from an adult in good health. The rearranged chain carries TRBV6-5 and TRBJ1-2; matching of 5 bases hints at TRBD1 as the D gene. In nucleotides, the sequence is TGTGCCACCCGACAGAACTATGGCTACACCTTC. This codes for CATRQNYGYTF.